The sequence of this T cell receptor (beta chain) was determined in a study of cytomegalovirus exposure and HLA in healthy donors. Study findings and constraints: Later analysis indicated greater clonal expansion among HLA-associated TCR beta chains than among equally common other chains. HLA restriction was apparent for most CMV-associated TCR beta chains in a later analysis. An observed cluster of highly shared sequence variants was recorded as a likely sequencing artifact.

The PCR ran on 60 Vbeta and 13 Jbeta primers. Measured with immunoSEQ multiplex PCR; TCRdb has only the in-frame clones, and not every one. The sample consists of approximately 150,000 clones, almost 85% of them appearing once. Trimming removed 4 bases at V and 1 base at J, with 9 bases between. The V gene's germline CDR1 is SGHDT and CDR2 YYEEEE. The CDR3 is 13 residues long. As to this clone: Its antigen remains unknown.

The sequenced sample was PBMCs. V gene TRBV5-6 combines with J gene TRBJ2-7, with D possibly being TRBD1 (5 bases). The sequence came from a girl between 10 and 17 years old in good health and CMV-seropositive. The CDR3 DNA is TGTGCCAGCAGCGATCAGGGTTCCTACGAGCAGTACTTC. It codes for CASSDQGSYEQYF.